A single sample is the source of the 10 T cell receptor beta chains below, sequenced in a study of T cells in Graves' hyperthyroidism and ophthalmopathy. What was amplified from RNA transcripts were TCR beta CDR3 regions. An initial round of RT-PCR targeting the TCR CDR3 relied on the HTBI primer set. MiXCR, run by TCRdb on the multiplex PCR reads, gives a single entry per CDR3 protein. The top ten clones hold less than 25% of a sample with a few hundred thousand distinct CDR3 sequences, roughly 14% of them seen once. The sample was blood. The source of these receptors is a man aged 25-45 years with Graves' hyperthyroidism that later progressed to Graves' ophthalmopathy.

This clonotype showed up many times. This chain links TRBV3-1 with TRBJ2-5; weak D call: TRBD2 (7 bases). Germline V gives CDR1 LGHDT, CDR2 YNNKEL (reference sequence). This CDR3 is built from 16 residues. Trimming shortened V by 3 bases and J by 0 bases, and 14 bases separated the two germline ends. The CDR3: CASSHRRGPNQETQYF. The CDR3 coding sequence is TGTGCCAGCAGCCATAGGCGGGGGCCGAACCAAGAGACCCAGTACTTC.

This clonotype was picked up many times. CDR3 in DNA: TGCGCCAGCAGCTCCATTTTCAATGAGCAGTTCTTC. As protein: CASSSIFNEQFF. The chain employs TRBV5-1 and TRBJ2-1; the D is unclear. V lost 3 bases and J 6 bases, leaving 7 bases between the germline ends. The CDR3 is 12 amino acids. The germline V gene encodes CDR1 SGHRS and CDR2 YFSETQ. Supplemented by reference TRBV5-1 and TRBJ2-1, the full variable domain reads KAGVTQTPRYLIKTRGQQVTLSCSPISGHRSVSWYQQTPGQGLQFLFEYFSETQRNKGNFPGRFSGRQFSNSRSEMNVSTLELGDSALYLCASSSIFNEQFFGPGTRLTVL.

This clonotype was detected ten times or more. This chain connects TRBV7-9 to TRBJ2-1; the match to TRBD2 covers 8 bases. The CDR3 sequence is 15 residues long. Trimming removed 5 bases from V and 1 base from J; junction bases left unmatched: 4. Germline V lookup: CDR1 SEHNR, CDR2 FQNEAQ (reference sequence). CDR3 amino acids: CASSVSGGSYNEQFF. CDR3 DNA: TGTGCCAGCAGCGTAAGCGGGGGATCCTACAATGAGCAGTTCTTC. Variable domain in full (rest from reference TRBV7-9 and TRBJ2-1): DTGVSQNPRHKITKRGQNVTFRCDPISEHNRLYWYRQTLGQGPEFLTYFQNEAQLEKSRLLSDRFSAERPKGSFSTLEIQRTEQGDSAMYLCASSVSGGSYNEQFFGPGTRLTVL.

This clonotype was detected only a few times. J is TRBJ1-6 and V is TRBV4-2, with 8 bases aligning to TRBD1. Looked up from germline, CDR1 is LGHNA and CDR2 is YNFKEQ. This CDR3 has 16 residues. J was trimmed by 7 bases and V by 1 base; bases with no gene match: 6. The CDR3 spells CASSQAPRGRNSPLHF. CDR3 nucleotide sequence: TGTGCCAGCAGCCAAGCCCCCAGGGGGCGGAATTCACCCCTCCACTTT.

This chain joins TRBV6-1 and TRBJ2-1; no clear D gene. Trimming left V 6 bases short and J 0 bases short, with 15 bases between. CDR1 and CDR2 from the germline V gene are MNHNS and SASEGT. The CDR3 has 16 residues. As DNA, the CDR3 is TGTGCCAGCAGCATCTTGGGCCCCAGCTCCTACAATGAGCAGTTCTTC. It specifies CASSILGPSSYNEQFF.

This clonotype was recorded at least ten times. The chain is built from TRBV12-3 or TRBV12-4 and TRBJ1-2, with TRBD1 matching 7 bases. This CDR3 has 13 amino acids. Unmatched junction bases numbered 3, after V lost 6 bases and J lost 2 bases. The CDR3 reads CASSKDRNYGYTF. The CDR3 DNA reads as TGTGCCAGCAGCAAGGACAGGAACTATGGCTACACCTTC.

This clonotype was counted ten times or more. The rearrangement joins TRBV7-9 to TRBJ1-1; D gene ambiguous. Germline lookup yields CDR1 SEHNR and CDR2 FQNEAQ (reference sequence). The CDR3 totals 12 residues. Trimming stripped 2 bases from V and 7 bases from J, with 8 bases between. The chain's CDR3 is CASSLLGGEAFF. The CDR3 nucleotides read TGTGCCAGCAGCTTACTAGGCGGTGAAGCTTTCTTT.

This clonotype appeared many times. The rearrangement joins TRBV5-1 to TRBJ1-1; tentatively, D is TRBD1 (5 bases). Trimming left V 3 bases short and J 1 base short, with 10 bases between. The CDR3 has 14 residues. Germline-derived CDR1 and CDR2 are SGHRS and YFSETQ. CDR3 bases: TGCGCCAGCAGCTCCCGGACACAGAACACTGAAGCTTTCTTT. This encodes CASSSRTQNTEAFF.

This clonotype occurred many times. The gene calls are TRBV7-9 and TRBJ2-5, with D possibly being TRBD2 (5 bases). The germline CDR1 and CDR2 sequences are SEHNR and FQNEAQ (reference sequence). Trimming left V 4 bases short and J 4 bases short, with 13 bases between. This CDR3 has 14 amino acids. CDR3 in amino acids: CASSSTSQRETQYF. In nucleotides, the CDR3 is TGTGCCAGCAGCTCAACTAGTCAGCGAGAGACCCAGTACTTC. Based on the CDR3 plus reference TRBV7-9 and TRBJ2-5, the full variable domain is DTGVSQNPRHKITKRGQNVTFRCDPISEHNRLYWYRQTLGQGPEFLTYFQNEAQLEKSRLLSDRFSAERPKGSFSTLEIQRTEQGDSAMYLCASSSTSQRETQYFGPGTRLLVL.

This clonotype was detected ten times or more. The chain carries TRBV29-1 and TRBJ2-7, with D maybe TRBD2 (5 bases). The V end lost 4 bases, the J end lost 3 bases, and 13 bases lay between the germline ends. Germline CDR1 SQVTM, CDR2 ANQGSEA. This CDR3 comprises 13 residues. The CDR3, as DNA: TGCAGCGTTGTAACCGGGAACCGCTACGAGCAGTACTTC. Translating gives CSVVTGNRYEQYF.